The rows below give T cell receptor beta chains drawn from one sample of a study of molecular identifiers for immune sequencing clone quantification. TCRdb ran MiXCR on the PCR reads and lists one entry per CDR3 protein. The sample consists of tens of thousands of distinct CDR3 sequences, 21% of them appearing once. Material: naive CD8+ T cells from blood, with Jurkat cell RNA spiked in. These receptors originate from a human donor in good health. Some libraries in this study had Jurkat cell RNA spiked in. The conserved cysteine and the conserved F or W are not part of the CDR3 here. The D gene is left open where the match is weak.

D,J,V,CDR3
TRBD2,TRBJ2-3,TRBV18,ASSPRGSSGSGDTQY
TRBD2,TRBJ2-7,TRBV14,ASSQERERNEQY
TRBD2,TRBJ2-2,TRBV24-1,ATSEFLAGADTGELF
-,TRBJ2-7,TRBV7-9,ASTSWDKPAYEQY
-,TRBJ1-1,TRBV19,ASIPHSGGTEAF
-,TRBJ1-2,TRBV2,ASSTFGQNPPGYT
TRBD1,TRBJ2-7,TRBV5-4,ASSQGTGGEQY
-,TRBJ1-2,TRBV19,ASKAEGISDGYT
-,TRBJ2-2,TRBV30,AWDGTVHTGELF
-,TRBJ2-1,TRBV4-1,ASSAPSGLDINEQF
-,-,TRBV7-9,ASSLWSSTDTQH
TRBD1,TRBJ2-7,TRBV20-1,SAIDRGLSYEQY
-,TRBJ1-5,TRBV21-1,ASSYHDGAEYSNQPQH
-,TRBJ1-1,TRBV6-5,AKVGPNTEAF
TRBD2,TRBJ2-1,TRBV5-1,ASSLAGPYNEQF
-,TRBJ2-1,TRBV4-1,ASSQVGKTIGDEQF
-,TRBJ1-1,TRBV7-9,ASSPTMDQGVFGAF
-,TRBJ2-7,TRBV5-1,ASRHPIIGTQQDYEQY
-,TRBJ2-3,TRBV19,ASSIGQGTDTQY
-,TRBJ2-2,TRBV4-3,ASSQDRQGTGELF
TRBD1,TRBJ2-3,TRBV7-9,ASGWTGTDTQY
-,TRBJ2-7,TRBV19,ASSEEGWVNEQY
TRBD2,TRBJ2-7,TRBV4-1,ASSQGTSGGRNEQY
-,TRBJ2-1,TRBV4-1,ASSQAVDYNEQF
-,TRBJ1-1,TRBV7-9,ASSLVTAGSTEAF
-,TRBJ2-4,TRBV14,ASSQEDDRLAKNIQY
TRBD1,TRBJ2-7,TRBV12-3/TRBV12-4,ASSRRDRVYEQY
-,TRBJ2-7,TRBV10-1,ASSEYLSSYEQY
-,TRBJ2-2,TRBV25-1,ASSVAGSTGELF
TRBD1,TRBJ2-5,TRBV12-3/TRBV12-4,ASSPPGQQETQY
-,TRBJ2-7,TRBV7-6,ASSPGADSLYEQY
-,TRBJ2-2,TRBV20-1,SARESLGDPGGWELF
TRBD1,TRBJ1-5,TRBV23-1,ASSPDRGLPQAQH
-,TRBJ1-3,TRBV4-1,ASSQGGGSAGNTIY
-,TRBJ2-1,TRBV7-9,ASSLGPINRDEQF
-,TRBJ1-1,TRBV3-1,ASSPRMNTEAF
-,TRBJ1-6,TRBV2,ASTGARGGYNSPLH
TRBD2,TRBJ2-7,TRBV27,ASSFSGPTYGQY
-,TRBJ1-5,TRBV3-1,ASSQDYGGTVDQPQH
-,TRBJ1-5,TRBV15,ATSSGPAGQPQH
-,TRBJ1-2,TRBV21-1,ASSKEKGKAPYT